What follows are 28 T cell receptor beta chains derived from one specimen sequenced in a study of blood T cells in healthy people across ages. Sample-barcoded 5' priming and a J-beta primer mix drove a second PCR of roughly 6 to 12 cycles. Each CDR3 protein gets one entry after TCRdb re-called the 5' RACE reads with MiXCR. This repertoire shows about 1,800,000 distinct CDR3 sequences, 28% found once; its top ten account for around 7.7%. The material sequenced was blood. The receptors shown here come from a woman under 40 in good health.

This clonotype came up many times. V usage is TRBV12-3 or TRBV12-4 and J usage is TRBJ2-5; D not resolved. Between the trimmed V and J ends, which lost 7 bases and 4 bases, there was a span of 19 bases. The CDR3 is 15 residues long. This CDR3 is CASTLGLRKRETQYF. Here the CDR3 DNA reads TGTGCCAGCACCCTCGGGCTTCGGAAGCGAGAGACCCAGTACTTC.

The V call is TRBV6-1, the J call TRBJ2-1, with 10 nucleotides matching TRBD1. Germline V CDR1 and CDR2: MNHNS, SASEGT. With 6 bases clipped from V and 6 bases from J, the junction kept 8 bases outside the gene matches. This CDR3 has 15 amino acids. CDR3 DNA sequence: TGTGCCAGCAGAGCCATTGGGACAGGGGCCAATGAGCAGTTCTTC. Protein: CASRAIGTGANEQFF.

This clonotype was counted only a few times. The rearrangement links TRBV20-1 to TRBJ1-2; 8 nucleotides line up with TRBD1. Germline CDR1 reads DFQATT; CDR2 reads SNEGSKA (reference sequence). The CDR3 contains 16 residues. V shed 6 bases, J shed 3 bases, and the junction held 15 bases outside the gene matches. Here the CDR3 DNA reads TGCAGTGCCCCACTCCCCAGCCCGGGACAGGACTATGGCTACACCTTC. Encoded protein: CSAPLPSPGQDYGYTF.

In this sample, this clonotype turned up a few times. The gene calls are TRBV6-5 and TRBJ1-1, with a tentative D call TRBD1 (5 bases). The germline CDR1 and CDR2 sequences are MNHEY and SVGAGI. V was clipped by 8 bases and J by 1 base, with 11 bases between them. The CDR3 sequence is 13 residues long. The DNA of the CDR3 is TGTGCCAGCGGAGGGGTTCCGAACACTGAAGCTTTCTTT. Its translation: CASGGVPNTEAFF.

This clonotype has more than one count but fewer than ten. The V and J genes are TRBV12-3 or TRBV12-4 and TRBJ2-3; no reliable D call. The CDR3 spans 12 residues. The ends were cut back, 7 bases at V and 2 bases at J, with 7 bases in the middle. This CDR3 is CASNGYTDTQYF. CDR3 sequence (DNA): TGTGCCAGCAACGGATACACAGATACGCAGTATTTT.

Comments on this clonotype: At one end, the junction sequence differs from germline, possibly due to a read error. V gene TRBV29-1 combines with J gene TRBJ2-2; 8 bases map to TRBD2. Looked up from germline, CDR1 is SQVTM and CDR2 is ANQGSEA. The CDR3 has 18 amino acids. The CDR3 protein is CNVSGGRPGLTNTGELFF. The CDR3 region has the DNA TGCAACGTTTCGGGGGGGCGTCCGGGACTGACGAACACCGGGGAGCTGTTTTTT.

The chain employs TRBV29-1 and TRBJ1-1; D call uncertain. In germline, CDR1 is SQVTM, CDR2 ANQGSEA. The V end was cut by 4 bases, the J end by 0 bases, with 15 bases between. The CDR3 length is 15 residues. In DNA, the CDR3 is TGCAGCGTTGCCGAGTATGGGCCCTTGAACACTGAAGCTTTCTTT. Protein: CSVAEYGPLNTEAFF.

The gene calls are TRBV20-1 and TRBJ2-3; D unclear. This CDR3 has 14 amino acids. Looked up from germline, CDR1 is DFQATT and CDR2 is SNEGSKA (reference sequence). V was trimmed by 0 bases and J by 0 bases, leaving 7 bases between them. CDR3 in DNA: TGCAGTGCTAGAGATTCGGCGAGCACAGATACGCAGTATTTT. Translating it yields CSARDSASTDTQYF.

This clonotype was seen many times. The chain is built from TRBV6-5 and TRBJ1-2, with 8 bases matching TRBD1. This CDR3 has 15 residues. Losses at the gene ends were 2 bases for V and 8 bases for J; bases not matched to a gene: 10. Germline CDR1 reads MNHEY; CDR2 reads SVGAGI. The CDR3 bases are TGTGCCAGCAGTTACCGCCCAGGGGGCGCGCAGGGCTACACCTTC. Residues: CASSYRPGGAQGYTF.

This clonotype was seen only a few times. The chain is built from TRBV29-1 and TRBJ2-5; 7 bases fit TRBD2. Germline-derived CDR1 and CDR2 are SQVTM and ANQGSEA. The CDR3 is 15 residues long. The V segment lost 7 bases and the J segment 5 bases; nucleotides outside the gene matches: 16. As DNA, the CDR3 is TGCAGCGGGCGGGGGACGGGACTCCGAAGGGAGACCCAGTACTTC. Its translation is CSGRGTGLRRETQYF.

The rearrangement joins TRBV15 to TRBJ1-1; tentatively, D is TRBD1 (6 bases). In germline, CDR1 is LNHNV, CDR2 YYDKDF (reference sequence). V was cut by 1 base and J by 2 bases, with 8 bases left in between. The CDR3 has 14 residues. This CDR3 is CATSRVGGNTEAFF. Written as DNA, the CDR3 is TGTGCCACCAGCAGAGTCGGGGGCAACACTGAAGCTTTCTTT.

This rearrangement joins TRBV20-1 to TRBJ2-7; TRBD2 agrees at 7 bases. V was pared by 0 bases and J by 2 bases, with 10 bases of the junction left unmatched. This CDR3 is 16 amino acids long. Germline V gene data show CDR1 as DFQATT and CDR2 as SNEGSKA (reference sequence). For the CDR3, the DNA is TGCAGTGCTAGAGAGCGCAAATCTAGCGGAACCTACGAGCAGTACTTC. Its translation: CSARERKSSGTYEQYF.

The CDR3 sequence is CASSKGLFGLTDTQYF. The CDR3 DNA follows: TGTGCCAGCAGCAAGGGACTTTTTGGCCTCACAGATACGCAGTATTTT. This chain links TRBV11-2 with TRBJ2-3, with a tentative D call TRBD2 (6 bases). The germline V and J ends were trimmed by 5 bases and 2 bases, with 17 bases remaining between them. Germline assignment: CDR1 SGHAT and CDR2 FQNNGV. CDR3 length equals 16 residues.

The chain carries TRBV27 and TRBJ1-1; unclear D gene. The V gene's germline CDR1 is MNHEY and CDR2 SMNVEV (reference sequence). The CDR3 sequence is 15 residues long. Trimming stripped 7 bases from V and 3 bases from J, with 18 bases between. The CDR3 coding sequence is TGTGCCAGCACCGATCCCCCCCTGTTGGACACTGAAGCTTTCTTT. This codes for CASTDPPLLDTEAFF.

This clonotype turned up a few times. The V gene is TRBV3-1, the J gene TRBJ2-6; D may be TRBD2 (6 bases). Trimming cost V 6 bases and J 4 bases, with 13 bases left between them. This CDR3 spans 15 amino acids. Germline CDR1 is LGHDT and CDR2 is YNNKEL (reference sequence). CDR3 sequence (DNA): TGTGCCAGCAGGTTAGCGGCCAGCGGGGCCAACGTCCTGACTTTC. Translating gives CASRLAASGANVLTF.

The sample holds one count of this clonotype. A much more abundant neighbour one base away suggests this may be a read error. The chain combines TRBV15 with TRBJ2-7, with a weak D call TRBD2 (6 bases). The germline V and J ends were trimmed by 9 bases and 0 bases, with 12 bases remaining between them. The CDR3 runs to 13 residues. The germline V gene encodes CDR1 LNHNV and CDR2 YYDKDF (reference sequence). CDR3 in amino acids: CATGRRGSYEQYF. In nucleotides, the CDR3 is TGTGCCACGGGAAGGCGGGGCTCCTACGAGCAGTACTTC.

The chain uses TRBV27 and TRBJ1-1; D uncertain. The CDR3 covers 13 residues. Trimming removed 6 bases from V and 1 base from J, with 9 bases in between. Per the germline V gene, CDR1 is MNHEY and CDR2 is SMNVEV (reference sequence). The CDR3 DNA follows: TGTGCCAGCAGCCAAAACAGGAACACTGAAGCTTTCTTT. It encodes CASSQNRNTEAFF.

With regard to this clonotype: A much larger clone differs by one base, so this may be a read error. The chain recombines TRBV12-3 or TRBV12-4 with TRBJ2-3, with D perhaps given as TRBD1 or TRBD2 (5 bases each). V shed 3 bases and J shed 4 bases, with 14 bases lying between them. The CDR3 contains 15 residues. CDR3 region: CASSFGKGSPDTQYF. CDR3 nucleotides: TGTGCCAGCAGTTTCGGAAAGGGGAGCCCAGATACGCAGTATTTT.

Only one count was recorded for this clonotype. The DNA is left out, because the CDR3 cannot be placed on it with certainty; the CDR3 is given as TCRdb lists it. The rearrangement links TRBV29-1 to TRBJ1-1; the table names TRBD1, a call not compared with the DNA. 22 amino acids form the CDR3, both terminal residues included. Per the germline V gene, CDR1 is SQVTM and CDR2 is ANQGSEA. The CDR3 is CSVGTAQETQYFGPGGGTEAFF.

There are a few counts of this clonotype. The chain has TRBV6-5 and TRBJ1-6; D might be TRBD1 (6 bases). The CDR3 loop spans 18 amino acids. CDR1 and CDR2 from the germline V gene are MNHEY and SVGAGI. The V gene lost 2 bases and the J gene lost 8 bases, with 22 bases spanning the gap. CDR3 amino acids: CASSYEGFWGRGDSPLHF. Written as DNA, the CDR3 is TGTGCCAGCAGTTACGAGGGTTTCTGGGGCAGGGGCGATTCACCCCTCCACTTT.

This clonotype has just a few counts. The genes are TRBV20-1 and TRBJ2-4; 12 bases fit TRBD2. CDR3 size: 16 residues. Germline CDR1 DFQATT, CDR2 SNEGSKA (reference sequence). J gave up 0 bases and V 5 bases, and 5 bases lay outside the gene matches. The CDR3 DNA follows: TGCAGTGCTCAACGACTAGCGGGGGTAGCCAAAAACATTCAGTACTTC. It yields the protein CSAQRLAGVAKNIQYF.

This clonotype was counted ten times or more. The chain combines TRBV5-1 with TRBJ2-7, with 7 bases identical to TRBD1. CDR1 and CDR2 from the germline V gene are SGHRS and YFSETQ. V shed 0 bases and J 2 bases; nucleotides not matched to a gene: 5. This CDR3 is built from 15 residues. The CDR3 protein is CASSLAWTGTYEQYF. CDR3 DNA: TGCGCCAGCAGCTTGGCCTGGACAGGAACCTACGAGCAGTACTTC.

This clonotype has only a few counts. This chain uses TRBV20-1 with TRBJ1-2; D unclear. This CDR3 contains 13 residues. CDR1 and CDR2 from the germline V gene are DFQATT and SNEGSKA (reference sequence). Trimming took off 1 base at V and 1 base at J, with 7 bases between the two ends. The CDR3 loop is CSARVGNNYGYTF. The CDR3 DNA follows: TGCAGTGCTAGAGTAGGGAATAACTATGGCTACACCTTC.

This clonotype was observed a handful of times. The rearrangement joins TRBV25-1 to TRBJ2-2, with unresolved D. The V gene lost 4 bases and the J gene lost 3 bases, with 6 bases spanning the gap. Germline V gene data show CDR1 as MGHDK and CDR2 as SYGVNS. The CDR3 is 13 residues long. For the CDR3, the DNA is TGTGCCAGCAGTGGAGTAGACACCGGGGAGCTGTTTTTT. Amino acid sequence: CASSGVDTGELFF.

This clonotype came up many times. CDR3 sequence reads: CASSLYGGRSYEQYF. CDR3 nucleotides: TGTGCCAGCAGTTTATATGGGGGGAGGTCCTACGAGCAGTACTTC. The rearrangement joins TRBV27 to TRBJ2-7; weak D call: TRBD2 (6 bases). CDR1 and CDR2 from the germline V gene are MNHEY and SMNVEV (reference sequence). V lost 1 base and J lost 1, with 11 bases in between. This CDR3 is built from 15 residues.

The gene calls are TRBV5-1 and TRBJ2-1, with 9 bases matching TRBD2. Per the germline V gene, CDR1 is SGHRS and CDR2 is YFSETQ. The CDR3 runs 16 residues. Trimming cost V 0 bases and J 6 bases; bases outside gene matches: 7. CDR3 sequence reads: CASSLDGSGSCNEQFF. The CDR3 DNA follows: TGCGCCAGCAGCTTGGATGGTAGCGGGAGCTGCAATGAGCAGTTCTTC.

The sample holds many counts of this clonotype. J is TRBJ2-5 and V is TRBV6-6, with D perhaps TRBD1 (6 bases). CDR1 MNHNY and CDR2 SVGAGI come from the germline V gene (reference sequence). The CDR3 has 16 residues. V was trimmed by 0 bases and J by 5 bases, leaving 16 bases between them. This chain's CDR3 is CASSYSTQGSRETQYF. CDR3 DNA sequence: TGTGCCAGCAGTTACTCGACCCAGGGGAGTCGGGAGACCCAGTACTTC.

J is TRBJ2-7 and V is TRBV7-2; 8 bases fit TRBD2. The CDR3 is made up of 15 amino acids. CDR1 is SGHTA, CDR2 FQGNSA, per germline. The ends lost 2 bases at V and 6 bases at J; junction bases unmatched: 9. Here the CDR3 DNA reads TGTGCCAGCAGCTTACCCCATAGCGGGATCTGCGAGCAGTACTTC. Amino acid sequence: CASSLPHSGICEQYF.